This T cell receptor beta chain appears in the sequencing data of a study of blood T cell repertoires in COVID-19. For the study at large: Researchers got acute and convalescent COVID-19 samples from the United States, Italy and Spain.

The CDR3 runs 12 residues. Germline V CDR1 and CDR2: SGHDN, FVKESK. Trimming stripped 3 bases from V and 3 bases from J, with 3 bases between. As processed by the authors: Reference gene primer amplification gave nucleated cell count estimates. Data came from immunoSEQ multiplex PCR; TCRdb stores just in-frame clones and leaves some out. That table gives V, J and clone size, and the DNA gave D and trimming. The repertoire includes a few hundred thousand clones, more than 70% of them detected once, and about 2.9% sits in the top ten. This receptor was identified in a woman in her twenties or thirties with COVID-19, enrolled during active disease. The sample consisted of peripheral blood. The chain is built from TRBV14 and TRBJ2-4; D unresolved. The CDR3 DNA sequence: TGTGCCAGCAGCCACTTCAAAAACATTCAGTACTTC. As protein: CASSHFKNIQYF.